This is a list of T cell receptor beta chains from one sample in a study of early T cells in non-severe SARS-CoV-2 infection. From the 5' RACE reads, TCRdb called clonotypes with MiXCR, one entry per CDR3 protein. The sample records around 58,000 distinct CDR3 sequences, less than 5% being singletons. The source material was whole blood. The receptors originated from an adult who was a healthcare worker with PCR-confirmed SARS-CoV-2 infection or an uninfected control (not recorded which). Both conserved end residues are part of each CDR3. Fields, in order: clone size, D gene, CDR3 length, V gene, J gene, CDR3 DNA, CDR3 protein. D genes are given only for firm matches. Not all rows give a size; the values are once, few, many and, for expanded clones, a class.

many	-	16	TRBV7-9	TRBJ2-4	TGTGCCAGCAGCTTAGGGGCGGGGCTAGCCAAAAACATTCAGTACTTC	CASSLGAGLAKNIQYF
many	-	10	TRBV12-3/TRBV12-4	TRBJ1-1	TGTGCCAGCAGTTTTGTTGAAGCTTTCTTT	CASSFVEAFF
many	-	13	TRBV20-1	TRBJ2-1	TGCAGCCATAGGGGCGGACGACACAATGAGCAGTTCTTC	CSHRGGRHNEQFF
many	TRBD1	18	TRBV18	TRBJ1-1	TGTGCCAGCTCACCCATATTTGGGACAGGGGTTGGGAACACTGAAGCTTTCTTT	CASSPIFGTGVGNTEAFF
few	-	13	TRBV6-5	TRBJ2-5	TGTGCCAGCAGTCGGAGGGTCCAAGAGACCCAGTACTTC	CASSRRVQETQYF
many	-	16	TRBV4-3	TRBJ2-2	TGCGCCAGCAGCCAGGAGACCAACTCGCGGTCCGGGGAGCTGTTTTTT	CASSQETNSRSGELFF
many	-	15	TRBV6-2/TRBV6-3	TRBJ2-3	TGTGCCAGCAGGCCGCTAGCAGCTAGCACAGATACGCAGTATTTT	CASRPLAASTDTQYF
many	-	14	TRBV12-2	TRBJ2-5	TGTGCAAGTCGTTTTGGCTCAGGGGAAGAGACCCAGTACTTC	CASRFGSGEETQYF
many	-	15	TRBV7-2	TRBJ2-1	TGTGCCAGCAGCTTAAGTGGGTTCTCCTACAATGAGCAGTTCTTC	CASSLSGFSYNEQFF
few	-	13	TRBV6-1	TRBJ1-2	TGTGCCAGCAGGGACAGCGGCTACTATGGCTACACCTTC	CASRDSGYYGYTF
-	-	15	TRBV20-1	TRBJ2-1	TGCAGTGCTAGAGTTGGAACGGGCTCCTACAATGAGCAGTTCTTC	CSARVGTGSYNEQFF
many	-	14	TRBV6-2/TRBV6-3	TRBJ2-7	TGTGCCAGCAGTCCGGGACCCGGCTCCTACGAGCAGTACTTC	CASSPGPGSYEQYF
many	TRBD1	14	TRBV6-6	TRBJ1-5	TGTGCCAGCCGGACAGGGGCTAGCAATCAGCCCCAGCATTTT	CASRTGASNQPQHF
-	-	16	TRBV4-2	TRBJ2-2	TGTGCCAGCAGCCCAACCTACGGGAGAAACACCGGGGAGCTGTTTTTT	CASSPTYGRNTGELFF
-	TRBD1	19	TRBV11-2	TRBJ2-5	TGTGCCAGCAGCTCGTTTATCATCTGGGACAGTGGAAGGGCAGAGACCCAGTACTTC	CASSSFIIWDSGRAETQYF
many	TRBD2	16	TRBV7-2	TRBJ2-1	TGTGCCAGCAGCTTAGCTAGCGGGAGGTACTTAGATGAGCAGTTCTTC	CASSLASGRYLDEQFF
few	TRBD1	14	TRBV24-1	TRBJ2-2	TGTGCCACCACGACAGGGTCAGGCACCGGGGAGCTGTTTTTT	CATTTGSGTGELFF
many	TRBD1	15	TRBV7-3	TRBJ2-1	TGTGCCAGCAGCTTAGGGGGACAGCCAAACAATGAGCAGTTCTTC	CASSLGGQPNNEQFF
many	TRBD1	14	TRBV20-1	TRBJ2-7	TGCAGTGCTAACCGACAGGGGTTTAGCTACGAGCAGTACTTC	CSANRQGFSYEQYF
few	TRBD2	15	TRBV29-1	TRBJ2-1	TGCAGCGTCGAGGGAGCTAGCGGGGGAGTAAATGAGCAGTTCTTC	CSVEGASGGVNEQFF
-	-	14	TRBV19	TRBJ1-5	TGTGCCAGTAGTGTACAGGACATCCCCGGGCCCCAGCATTTT	CASSVQDIPGPQHF
many	TRBD2	14	TRBV19	TRBJ2-3	TGTGCCAGTAGTAGGACTAGATCCACAGATACGCAGTATTTT	CASSRTRSTDTQYF
many	TRBD1	15	TRBV6-5	TRBJ1-1	TGTGCCAGCATTCTCTCACAGGGGGCAGGGACTGAAGCTTTCTTT	CASILSQGAGTEAFF
many	TRBD2	15	TRBV7-2	TRBJ2-3	TGTGCCAGCAGCCCACCCGGGACTAGCCCAGATACGCAGTATTTT	CASSPPGTSPDTQYF
many	TRBD1	15	TRBV6-6	TRBJ2-7	TGTGCCAGCAGTTCTTCCGGGACAGGGCCCTACGAGCAGTACTTC	CASSSSGTGPYEQYF
many	TRBD1	14	TRBV5-1	TRBJ2-7	TGCGCCAGCAGCTTGGATCCAGGGGGCCGCGAGCAGTACTTC	CASSLDPGGREQYF
many	-	13	TRBV25-1	TRBJ1-1	TGTGCCAGCAGTGCCTCCATAGCCACTGAAGCTTTCTTT	CASSASIATEAFF
many	TRBD1	16	TRBV5-1	TRBJ2-7	TGCGCCAGCAGCTTGAGGACAGGGGATTTCGTGGGCGAGCAGTACTTC	CASSLRTGDFVGEQYF
many	TRBD1	16	TRBV2	TRBJ1-5	TGTGCCAGCACCGAGGGGGACAGGCCTAGCAATCAGCCCCAGCATTTT	CASTEGDRPSNQPQHF
many	-	15	TRBV7-9	TRBJ1-5	TGTGCCAGCAGTTTAGGGGGATTGGGCAATCAGCCCCAGCATTTT	CASSLGGLGNQPQHF
many	-	16	TRBV18	TRBJ1-1	TGTGCCAGCTCACCACAGGGCCAGACCTTGAACACTGAAGCTTTCTTT	CASSPQGQTLNTEAFF
few	TRBD1	15	TRBV7-9	TRBJ1-5	TGTGCCAGCAGCACAGGGACAGGGGGCTTTCAGCCCCAGCATTTT	CASSTGTGGFQPQHF
many	-	14	TRBV7-3	TRBJ1-1	TGTGCCAGCAGCCGGGAGTCGGGGGACACTGAAGCTTTCTTT	CASSRESGDTEAFF
-	-	15	TRBV7-2	TRBJ2-7	TGTGCCAGCAGCCCCGAGGGGGGAAAGGTACGCGAGCAGTACTTC	CASSPEGGKVREQYF
many	TRBD2	14	TRBV20-1	TRBJ2-1	TGCAGTGCTCCTACTAGCGGGGGGATCGATGAGCAGTTCTTC	CSAPTSGGIDEQFF
many	-	14	TRBV3-1	TRBJ2-5	TGTGCCAGCAGCGACGTTAAAGAAAAAGAGACCCAGTACTTC	CASSDVKEKETQYF
few	TRBD2	16	TRBV20-1	TRBJ2-1	TGCAGTGCTAGAGATCGAATTAGCGGGAGTGTGAATGAGCAGTTCTTC	CSARDRISGSVNEQFF
many	-	14	TRBV11-2	TRBJ1-4	TGTGCCAGCAGCCTAGCCCGGCTTAGTGAAAAACTGTTTTTT	CASSLARLSEKLFF
-	-	13	TRBV20-1	TRBJ1-1	TGCAGTGCTAGAGTTCAGGGTGGCCCTGAAGCTTTCTTT	CSARVQGGPEAFF
many	-	14	TRBV7-8	TRBJ1-6	TGTGCCAGCAGCTCGAGGGACACGCGGTCACCCCTCCACTTT	CASSSRDTRSPLHF
many	-	12	TRBV6-6	TRBJ2-3	TGTGCCAGCGGACATATTGCAGATACGCAGTATTTT	CASGHIADTQYF
-	TRBD1	18	TRBV9	TRBJ1-6	TGTGCCAGCAGCCTCGCCCTGGTTGCAGGGGGCAGGGATTCACCCCTCCACTTT	CASSLALVAGGRDSPLHF
many	TRBD2	14	TRBV19	TRBJ2-1	TGTGCCAGTAGTTCCCGACTAGCCCCTAATGAGCAGTTCTTC	CASSSRLAPNEQFF
-	-	13	TRBV19	TRBJ2-7	TGTGCCAGTAGTATCTCCCGGACTCGAGAGCAGTACTTC	CASSISRTREQYF
many	-	13	TRBV18	TRBJ1-1	TGTGCCAGCTCACCGAGTATGGGGACTGAAGCTTTCTTT	CASSPSMGTEAFF
few	-	13	TRBV6-4	TRBJ1-6	TGTGCCAGCAGCCCCGATTTAAGCTCACCCCTCCACTTT	CASSPDLSSPLHF
many	TRBD1	12	TRBV29-1	TRBJ1-2	TGCAGCGTTGAGGGGACAGGGTCCGGCTACACCTTC	CSVEGTGSGYTF
many	TRBD2	15	TRBV20-1	TRBJ2-3	TGCAGTGCCGCCAACGCGGGAGGCCGCACAGATACGCAGTATTTT	CSAANAGGRTDTQYF
many	TRBD1	13	TRBV20-1	TRBJ2-7	TGCAGTGCTCCATCCTCCGGGACAGCAAAGCAGTACTTC	CSAPSSGTAKQYF
-	-	14	TRBV20-1	TRBJ1-6	TGCAGTGCCGGGGGGGCGCAGTATAATTCACCCCTCCACTTT	CSAGGAQYNSPLHF
-	-	13	TRBV3-1	TRBJ1-5	TGTGCCAGCAGCCAAGATCGATATCAGCCCCAGCATTTT	CASSQDRYQPQHF
-	TRBD1	14	TRBV7-2	TRBJ2-1	TGTGCCAGCAGCTCTCCGGACAGGGGTGGTGAGCAGTTCTTC	CASSSPDRGGEQFF
-	-	12	TRBV29-1	TRBJ2-7	TGCAGCGTTGATGAGGGGACTTACGAGCAGTACTTC	CSVDEGTYEQYF
many	TRBD2	16	TRBV6-2/TRBV6-3	TRBJ2-3	TGTGCCAGCAGTTTGGGACTAGCGGTGAGCACAGATACGCAGTATTTT	CASSLGLAVSTDTQYF
-	-	15	TRBV29-1	TRBJ1-1	TGCAGCGTTGTTGAAGGACGGCTCAAGAACACTGAAGCTTTCTTT	CSVVEGRLKNTEAFF
few	TRBD2	14	TRBV18	TRBJ2-1	TGTGCCAGCTCAGCCAGACGGGAGGGAACTGAGCAGTTCTTC	CASSARREGTEQFF
-	-	14	TRBV29-1	TRBJ2-3	TGCAGCGGCCGCCGGGAATTTGGGACAGATACGCAGTATTTT	CSGRREFGTDTQYF